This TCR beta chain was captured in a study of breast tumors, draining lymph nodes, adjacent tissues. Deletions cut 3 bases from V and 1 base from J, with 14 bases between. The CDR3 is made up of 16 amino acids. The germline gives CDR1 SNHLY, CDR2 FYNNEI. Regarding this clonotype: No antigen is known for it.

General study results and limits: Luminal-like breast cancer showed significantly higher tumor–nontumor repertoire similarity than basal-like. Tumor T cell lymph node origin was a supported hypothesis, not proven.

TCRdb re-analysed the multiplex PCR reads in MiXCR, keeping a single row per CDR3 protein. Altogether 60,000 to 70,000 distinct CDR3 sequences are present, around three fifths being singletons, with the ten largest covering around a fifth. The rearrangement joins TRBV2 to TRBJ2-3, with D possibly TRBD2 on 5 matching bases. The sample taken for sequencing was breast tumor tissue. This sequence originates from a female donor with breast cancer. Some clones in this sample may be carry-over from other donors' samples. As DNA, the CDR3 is TGTGCCAGCAGTGATCTGGCAGAGAGGGGCACAGATACGCAGTATTTT. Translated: CASSDLAERGTDTQYF.